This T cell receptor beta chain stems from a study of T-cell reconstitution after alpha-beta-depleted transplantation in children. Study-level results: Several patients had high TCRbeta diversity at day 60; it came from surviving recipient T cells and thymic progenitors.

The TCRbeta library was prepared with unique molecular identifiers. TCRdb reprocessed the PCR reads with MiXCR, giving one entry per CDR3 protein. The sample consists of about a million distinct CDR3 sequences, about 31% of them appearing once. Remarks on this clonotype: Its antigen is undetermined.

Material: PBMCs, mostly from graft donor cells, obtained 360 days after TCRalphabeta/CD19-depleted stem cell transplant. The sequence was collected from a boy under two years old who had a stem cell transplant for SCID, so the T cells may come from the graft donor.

CDR3 nucleotide sequence: TGCAGTGCTAGAGAGGCGGGGGGGTGGACCTACGAGCAGTACTTC. It translates to CSAREAGGWTYEQYF. The V and J genes are TRBV20-1 and TRBJ2-7, with TRBD2 identical over 9 bases. V dropped 0 bases and J dropped 2; count of bases not matched to a gene: 5. Germline CDR1 is DFQATT and CDR2 is SNEGSKA (reference sequence). This CDR3 spans 15 amino acids.